Following are 30 T cell receptor beta chains from one sample sequenced in a study of graft-versus-host responses after intestinal transplantation. What these receptors recognize is not known. Sequenced by immunoSEQ multiplex PCR; TCRdb stores in-frame clones only, minus some. The sample carries tens of thousands of clones, about four fifths recorded once. The input for sequencing was unstimulated CD8+ T cells sorted from spleen or lymph node cells, taken before intestinal transplant. These receptor sequences come from a human donor who received an intestinal transplant.

The genes are TRBV19 and TRBJ2-1; D is ambiguous. Trimming took off 3 bases at V and 6 bases at J, with 9 bases between the two ends. The CDR3 has 13 residues. From germline, CDR1 is LNHDA and CDR2 SQIVND (reference sequence). The CDR3 DNA reads TGTGCCAGTAGTATGAGCGAGCCCAATGAGCAGTTCTTC. Translating it yields CASSMSEPNEQFF.

This chain connects TRBV11-2 to TRBJ2-7; TRBD2 matches 14 bases. The CDR3 extends over 16 amino acids. Germline V gene lookup returns CDR1 SGHAT and CDR2 FQNNGV. V was pared by 0 bases and J by 5 bases, with 3 bases of the junction left unmatched. This CDR3 is CASSLDPGLAGDEQYF. CDR3 sequence (DNA): TGTGCCAGCAGCTTAGACCCGGGACTAGCGGGAGACGAGCAGTACTTC.

The chain joins TRBV28 to TRBJ1-5; no clear D gene. The CDR3 runs 17 residues. With 5 bases removed from V and 6 bases from J, the gap between germline ends came to 23 bases. CDR1 and CDR2 from the germline V gene are MDHEN and SYDVKM. CDR3 region: CASSPPRRRAGGQPQHF. The CDR3 DNA reads as TGTGCCAGCAGTCCCCCCCGACGGAGGGCCGGCGGTCAGCCCCAGCATTTT. The variable domain in full, with the rest retrieved from reference TRBV28 and TRBJ1-5, is DVKVTQSSRYLVKRTGEKVFLECVQDMDHENMFWYRQDPGLGLRLIYFSYDVKMKEKGDIPEGYSVSREKKERFSLILESASTNQTSMYLCASSPPRRRAGGQPQHFGDGTRLSIL.

This chain links TRBV9 with TRBJ2-1; weak D call: TRBD2 (6 bases). Per the germline V gene, CDR1 is SGDLS and CDR2 is YYNGEE. The length of the CDR3 is 15 residues. V was shortened by 4 bases and J by 3 bases, with 14 bases between the two germline ends. The CDR3 reads CASSPLYGSYNEQFF. CDR3 nucleotide sequence: TGTGCCAGCAGCCCTCTTTACGGGAGCTACAATGAGCAGTTCTTC.

This chain links TRBV28 with TRBJ2-7; 10 bases fit TRBD2. Trimming at V came to 4 bases and at J to 4 bases, leaving 4 bases not matched to a gene. The V gene's germline CDR1 is MDHEN and CDR2 SYDVKM. This CDR3 spans 14 amino acids. The chain's CDR3 is CASSSGTSDYEQYF. CDR3 bases: TGTGCCAGCAGTTCCGGGACTAGCGATTACGAGCAGTACTTC.

The V and J genes are TRBV6-1 and TRBJ2-7; TRBD2 matches at 13 bases. The length of the CDR3 is 19 residues. The J segment lost 2 bases and the V segment lost 2 bases, leaving 12 bases of the junction unmatched. Germline assignment: CDR1 MNHNS and CDR2 SASEGT. CDR3 protein: CASSENEILLAGGPYEQYF. The DNA for the CDR3 is TGTGCCAGCAGTGAAAACGAAATCTTACTAGCGGGGGGGCCCTACGAGCAGTACTTC.

The chain has TRBV5-6 and TRBJ2-2, with 7 bases fitting TRBD1. With V trimmed by 2 bases and J by 0 bases, 4 bases remained unmatched. Germline loops: CDR1 SGHDT, CDR2 YYEEEE. CDR3 length: 16 amino acids. CDR3 sequence: CASSLGGAANTGELFF. In nucleotides, the CDR3 is TGTGCCAGCAGCTTAGGGGGCGCGGCGAACACCGGGGAGCTGTTTTTT.

The chain carries TRBV4-2 and TRBJ2-5, with a tentative D call TRBD2 (7 bases). Looked up from germline, CDR1 is LGHNA and CDR2 is YNFKEQ. Between the trimmed V and J ends, which lost 4 bases and 3 bases, there was a span of 12 bases. The CDR3 runs 14 residues. The CDR3 nucleotides are TGTGCCAGCAGCCCACGGGGGGCCGAAGAGACCCAGTACTTC. Translating gives CASSPRGAEETQYF.

In DNA, the CDR3 is TGTGCCAGCAAGGGAGGGCTTATGAATGAGCAGTTCTTC. Its protein is CASKGGLMNEQFF. V is TRBV2 and J is TRBJ2-1, with 7 nucleotides matching TRBD2. V shed 7 bases and J 7 bases; nucleotides not matched to a gene: 7. Germline CDR1 is SNHLY and CDR2 is FYNNEI. The CDR3 length is 13 residues.

V and J are TRBV11-2 and TRBJ2-1, with D maybe TRBD2 (6 bases). The germline V gene has CDR1 SGHAT and CDR2 FQNNGV. The CDR3 has 12 amino acids. The V and J ends lost 3 bases and 6 bases respectively, with 6 bases between them. DNA for the CDR3: TGTGCCAGCAGCTTTAGCGGCAATGAGCAGTTCTTC. It is translated as CASSFSGNEQFF.

The chain couples TRBV4-1 to TRBJ2-7; 7 nucleotides agree with TRBD2. The germline V gene encodes CDR1 MGHRA and CDR2 YSYEKL. The J segment lost 2 bases and the V segment lost 3 bases, leaving 7 bases of the junction unmatched. The CDR3 has 15 amino acids. The CDR3 protein is CASSHAGRGAYEQYF. The CDR3 DNA is TGCGCCAGCAGCCATGCAGGTCGGGGGGCCTACGAGCAGTACTTC.

This clone is medium-sized. The genes are TRBV4-1 and TRBJ1-2; 9 positions agree with TRBD1. The germline gives CDR1 MGHRA, CDR2 YSYEKL. The CDR3 runs 15 residues. V lost 4 bases, J lost 7 bases, and 10 bases stayed unmatched. The CDR3 sequence: CASSLRTGAGGGYTF. Here the CDR3 DNA reads TGCGCCAGCAGCCTAAGGACAGGGGCGGGTGGTGGCTACACCTTC.

The chain employs TRBV5-6 and TRBJ2-2; no firm D call. The CDR3 totals 16 residues. Trimming cost V 1 base and J 0 bases, with 10 bases left between them. Germline CDR1 SGHDT, CDR2 YYEEEE. CDR3 amino acids: CASSLIQQTNTGELFF. The CDR3 DNA reads as TGTGCCAGCAGCTTGATACAACAGACGAACACCGGGGAGCTGTTTTTT.

V is TRBV4-1 and J is TRBJ2-1, with 9 positions matching TRBD2. This CDR3 spans 18 amino acids. Germline CDR1 MGHRA, CDR2 YSYEKL. The J segment lost 4 bases and the V segment lost 4 bases, leaving 14 bases of the junction unmatched. CDR3 loop: CASSPTAGSGGPYNEQFF. The CDR3 DNA reads TGCGCCAGCAGCCCTACGGCGGGGAGCGGGGGGCCTTACAATGAGCAGTTCTTC.

The rearrangement uses TRBV11-2 and TRBJ1-1; no firm D call. CDR3 length: 15 amino acids. Germline CDR1 is SGHAT and CDR2 is FQNNGV. Trimming stripped 1 base from V and 1 base from J, with 10 bases between. CDR3 sequence reads: CASSLVDFENTEAFF. DNA for the CDR3: TGTGCCAGCAGCTTAGTGGACTTCGAGAACACTGAAGCTTTCTTT.

The chain joins TRBV6-5 to TRBJ1-1; TRBD1 matches at 8 bases. The ends lost 6 bases at V and 3 bases at J; junction bases unmatched: 6. This CDR3 comprises 14 residues. Germline V gene data show CDR1 as MNHEY and CDR2 as SVGAGI. The CDR3 reads CASSPGTGYTEAFF. The CDR3 DNA is TGTGCCAGCAGCCCCGGGACAGGATACACTGAAGCTTTCTTT.

This sequence joins TRBV14 and TRBJ2-7; TRBD2 might be the D (5 bases). The CDR3 is made up of 17 amino acids. With 3 bases removed from V and 3 bases from J, the gap between germline ends came to 21 bases. CDR1 is SGHDN and CDR2 is FVKESK in the germline V gene. CDR3 sequence reads: CASSHTTPAGLDYEQYF. CDR3 nucleotides: TGTGCCAGCAGCCACACTACTCCCGCCGGACTGGACTACGAGCAGTACTTC.

The chain recombines TRBV5-1 with TRBJ2-5; maybe TRBD1 (6 bases). The CDR3 has 13 amino acids. Trimming removed 3 bases at V and 3 bases at J, with 9 bases between. CDR1 and CDR2 from the germline V gene are SGHRS and YFSETQ. CDR3 nucleotide sequence: TGCGCCAGCAGCTGGGGACAAGAAGAGACCCAGTACTTC. Translating it yields CASSWGQEETQYF.

This chain joins TRBV7-9 and TRBJ2-5; 10 bases agree with TRBD2. V trimming: 3 bases; J trimming: 5 bases; junction bases outside the gene matches: 9. Germline lookup yields CDR1 SEHNR and CDR2 FQNEAQ (reference sequence). The CDR3 consists of 16 residues. DNA for the CDR3: TGTGCCAGCAGCTTCCCTACTAGCGGGACACGGGAGACCCAGTACTTC. It yields the protein CASSFPTSGTRETQYF.

J is TRBJ2-1 and V is TRBV7-9; D ambiguous. Per germline, CDR1 SEHNR and CDR2 FQNEAQ (reference sequence). The CDR3 runs to 12 residues. V was shortened by 1 base and J by 7 bases, with 5 bases between the two germline ends. CDR3 sequence (DNA): TGTGCCAGCAGCTTAGGGCGGAATGAGCAGTTCTTC. Translated: CASSLGRNEQFF.

The chain recombines TRBV28 with TRBJ2-5; TRBD1 matches 11 bases. CDR3 length equals 16 residues. V lost 5 bases and J lost 2; bases outside the gene matches: 7. Per the germline V gene, CDR1 is MDHEN and CDR2 is SYDVKM. CDR3 sequence (DNA): TGTGCCAGCAGTGACCCGGGACAGGGGGTTCAAGAGACCCAGTACTTC. This gives the protein CASSDPGQGVQETQYF. Complete variable domain (other parts from reference TRBV28 and TRBJ2-5): DVKVTQSSRYLVKRTGEKVFLECVQDMDHENMFWYRQDPGLGLRLIYFSYDVKMKEKGDIPEGYSVSREKKERFSLILESASTNQTSMYLCASSDPGQGVQETQYFGPGTRLLVL.

This chain links TRBV15 with TRBJ2-2; D is perhaps TRBD2 (6 bases). The germline V gene encodes CDR1 LNHNV and CDR2 YYDKDF (reference sequence). The CDR3 is 16 amino acids. Trimming removed 0 bases from V and 1 base from J, with 9 bases in between. Here the CDR3 reads CATSRDGDWNTGELFF. DNA for the CDR3: TGTGCCACCAGCAGAGACGGGGACTGGAACACCGGGGAGCTGTTTTTT.

The J gene is TRBJ2-3, the V gene TRBV7-3, with TRBD2 identical over 15 bases. V lost 5 bases to trimming and J lost 4 bases; unmatched junction nucleotides: 10. The CDR3 sequence is 18 residues long. Germline CDR1 and CDR2: SGHTA and FQGTGA. The CDR3 coding sequence is TGTGCCAGCAGCCCCGGGGGGACTAGCGGGAGGCTATCAGATACGCAGTATTTT. It translates to CASSPGGTSGRLSDTQYF.

V usage is TRBV6-1 and J usage is TRBJ1-2; 8 bases fit TRBD1. Germline V CDR1 and CDR2: MNHNS, SASEGT. The CDR3 is 13 residues long. V shed 3 bases and J 7 bases; nucleotides not matched to a gene: 4. CDR3 coding DNA: TGTGCCAGCAGTGATGAGACAGGGGCTGGCTACACCTTC. Residues: CASSDETGAGYTF.

By share, this clone ranks as medium-sized. The V call is TRBV19, the J call TRBJ1-1; D ambiguous. The CDR3 spans 11 residues. Trimming pared 3 bases from V and 8 bases from J, leaving 7 bases between. Germline V gene lookup returns CDR1 LNHDA and CDR2 SQIVND (reference sequence). For the CDR3, the DNA is TGTGCCAGTAGTATTTGGAGCGAAGCTTTCTTT. This encodes CASSIWSEAFF.

The chain carries TRBV7-2 and TRBJ2-2, with D possibly TRBD1 on 6 matching bases. Germline V gene data show CDR1 as SGHTA and CDR2 as FQGNSA. The V end was cut by 1 base, the J end by 6 bases, with 21 bases between. The CDR3 extends over 18 amino acids. CDR3: CASSLDFRRGAHAGELFF. The CDR3 DNA reads as TGTGCCAGCAGCTTAGACTTCCGCAGGGGCGCTCATGCCGGGGAGCTGTTTTTT.

V is TRBV18 and J is TRBJ2-7, with D possibly being TRBD1 (5 bases). With 0 bases removed from V and 0 bases from J, the gap between germline ends came to 12 bases. The CDR3 runs 16 residues. Germline loops: CDR1 KGHSH, CDR2 LQKENI. The CDR3 loop reads CASSPPKGVASYEQYF. CDR3 bases: TGTGCCAGCTCACCACCGAAAGGGGTAGCCTCCTACGAGCAGTACTTC.

The chain is built from TRBV4-1 and TRBJ2-1; 9 bases map to TRBD2. The CDR3 totals 17 residues. Losses at the gene ends were 0 bases for V and 4 bases for J; bases not matched to a gene: 7. Germline V gene data show CDR1 as MGHRA and CDR2 as YSYEKL. CDR3 in DNA: TGCGCCAGCAGCCAAGATCGCAGGACTAGCGTGTACAATGAGCAGTTCTTC. This translates into CASSQDRRTSVYNEQFF.

The chain carries TRBV5-6 and TRBJ2-5; TRBD1 matches 7 bases. Germline values: CDR1 SGHDT, CDR2 YYEEEE. This CDR3 spans 16 amino acids. Trimming removed 1 base from V and 3 bases from J; junction bases left unmatched: 9. CDR3 in amino acids: CASSLTPGQKKETQYF. The CDR3 DNA reads as TGTGCCAGCAGCTTGACTCCGGGACAGAAGAAAGAGACCCAGTACTTC.

The rearrangement uses TRBV7-8 and TRBJ2-5; perhaps TRBD2 as D (5 bases). Germline V gives CDR1 SGHVS, CDR2 FQNEAQ. The CDR3 is made up of 14 amino acids. V shed 2 bases and J shed 7 bases, with 14 bases lying between them. In nucleotides, the CDR3 is TGTGCCAGCAGCTTATCGAGGGCCGTAGGGACCCAGTACTTC. Its translation: CASSLSRAVGTQYF.